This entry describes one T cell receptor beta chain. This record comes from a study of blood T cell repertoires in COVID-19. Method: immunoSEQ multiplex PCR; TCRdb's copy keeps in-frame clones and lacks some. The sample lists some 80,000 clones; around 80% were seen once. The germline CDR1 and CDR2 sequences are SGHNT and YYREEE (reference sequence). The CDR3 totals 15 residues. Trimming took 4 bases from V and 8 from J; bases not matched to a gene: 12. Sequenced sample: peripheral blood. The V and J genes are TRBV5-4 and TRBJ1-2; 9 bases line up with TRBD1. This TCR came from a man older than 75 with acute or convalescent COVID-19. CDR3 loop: CASSTRDRVIGGYTF. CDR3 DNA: TGTGCCAGCAGCACACGGGACAGGGTGATAGGGGGCTACACCTTC.